Shown below are 24 T cell receptor beta chains from a single sample sequenced in a study of glioma-infiltrating T cells after dendritic cell vaccination. Time point noted: after dendritic cell vaccination, including at tumor progression/relapse. Assay: immunoSEQ multiplex PCR; the TCRdb copy retains only in-frame clones and omits some. The sample includes roughly 100,000 clones, about 90% of them seen just once. Sequences were derived from blood, sampled after dendritic cell vaccination. These receptors all come from a human donor with glioblastoma.

CDR3 sequence: CASTGQGSYTEAFF. The CDR3 bases are TGTGCCAGTACTGGACAGGGGAGTTACACTGAAGCTTTCTTT. The rearrangement uses TRBV16 and TRBJ1-1; 9 bases are a match to TRBD1. Germline V gene data show CDR1 as KGHSY and CDR2 as FQNENV. The V segment lost 9 bases and the J segment 3 bases; nucleotides outside the gene matches: 8. The length of the CDR3 is 14 residues. Full variable domain (remainder filled in from reference TRBV16 and TRBJ1-1): GEEVAQTPKHLVRGEGQKAKLYCAPIKGHSYVFWYQQVLKNEFKFLISFQNENVFDETGMPKERFSAKCLPNSPCSLEIQATKLEDSAVYFCASTGQGSYTEAFFGQGTRLTVV.

The V call is TRBV6-5, the J call TRBJ1-3; 8 nucleotides match TRBD1. Germline assignment: CDR1 MNHEY and CDR2 SVGAGI. The V gene end was trimmed by 4 bases and the J gene end by 1 base; junction bases not matched to a gene: 3. The CDR3 totals 15 residues. In DNA form, the CDR3 reads TGTGCCAGCAGTTCGGGACAGGTATCTGGAAACACCATATATTTT. Translating gives CASSSGQVSGNTIYF.

The chain employs TRBV27 and TRBJ1-2, with TRBD1 identical over 9 bases. After removal of 3 bases from V and 0 bases from J, the junction contained 8 bases not matched to a gene. Germline CDR1 and CDR2: MNHEY and SMNVEV (reference sequence). The CDR3 has 17 amino acids. CDR3 DNA sequence: TGTGCCAGCAGTTTGACGGGACAGGGAAGAGCTAACTATGGCTACACCTTC. This encodes CASSLTGQGRANYGYTF.

V is TRBV28 and J is TRBJ1-3, with D perhaps matching TRBD1 (6 bases). V was clipped by 6 bases and J by 2 bases, with 11 bases between them. The CDR3 runs 14 residues. CDR1 MDHEN and CDR2 SYDVKM come from the germline V gene. The CDR3 here is CASRPHRAGNTIYF. The CDR3 nucleotides read TGTGCCAGCAGACCACACAGGGCTGGAAACACCATATATTTT.

This clone was counted once. This chain links TRBV6-6 with TRBJ2-1; maybe TRBD1 (5 bases). This CDR3 is 14 amino acids long. The V gene's germline CDR1 is MNHNY and CDR2 SVGAGI (reference sequence). The germline V and J ends were trimmed by 2 bases and 6 bases, with 11 bases remaining between them. The CDR3 DNA is TGTGCCAGCAGTTACGGGGCAGAAGCCAATGAGCAGTTCTTC. The encoded protein is CASSYGAEANEQFF.

The chain has TRBV5-1 and TRBJ2-5; 13 bases line up with TRBD2. Trimming took 4 bases from V and 0 from J; bases not matched to a gene: 3. This CDR3 spans 16 amino acids. Germline V gene lookup returns CDR1 SGHRS and CDR2 YFSETQ. The CDR3 DNA reads as TGCGCCAGCAGCCCCGGGACTAGCGGGAACCAAGAGACCCAGTACTTC. Amino acid sequence: CASSPGTSGNQETQYF.

The rearrangement uses TRBV4-1 and TRBJ1-1, with 7 bases fitting TRBD1. There are 15 residues in the CDR3. The V segment lost 4 bases and the J segment 3 bases; nucleotides outside the gene matches: 8. Per the germline V gene, CDR1 is MGHRA and CDR2 is YSYEKL. CDR3 sequence: CASSPRQGSDTEAFF. The CDR3 DNA reads as TGCGCCAGCAGCCCGCGACAGGGAAGTGACACTGAAGCTTTCTTT.

The V gene is TRBV27, the J gene TRBJ1-5; 10 bases are a match to TRBD1. The CDR3 spans 15 residues. CDR1 and CDR2 from the germline V gene are MNHEY and SMNVEV (reference sequence). J was trimmed by 2 bases and V by 5 bases; bases with no gene match: 3. Here the CDR3 reads CASSPGQGRNQPQHF. The CDR3, as DNA: TGTGCCAGCAGTCCGGGACAGGGGCGCAATCAGCCCCAGCATTTT.

The CDR3 DNA reads as TGTGCCAGCAGCTTGGTGCGGGGCGGGGAGCTGTTTTTT. It translates to CASSLVRGGELFF. The chain combines TRBV5-6 with TRBJ2-2; a weak D match, TRBD2 (6 bases). Germline CDR1 SGHDT, CDR2 YYEEEE. Deletions cut 0 bases from V and 7 bases from J, with 7 bases between. The CDR3 is 13 residues long.

This chain connects TRBV6-7 to TRBJ2-1; a weak D match, TRBD2 (5 bases). TRBV6-7 is an ORF; its function is uncertain. This CDR3 is built from 12 residues. Trimming pared 5 bases from V and 10 bases from J, leaving 12 bases between. The CDR3 DNA reads as TGTGCCAGCAGTGATACTAGACGAGAGCAGTTCTTC. This encodes CASSDTRREQFF.

There are a few counts of this clone. V is TRBV18 and J is TRBJ1-5; the D is unclear. V was pared by 5 bases and J by 8 bases, with 13 bases between. Germline V gene data show CDR1 as KGHSH and CDR2 as LQKENI. CDR3 length equals 13 residues. This CDR3 is CASSSARVEPQHF. The CDR3 DNA reads as TGTGCCAGCTCATCCGCCCGGGTTGAGCCCCAGCATTTT. Variable domain in full (rest from reference TRBV18 and TRBJ1-5): NAGVMQNPRHLVRRRGQEARLRCSPMKGHSHVYWYRQLPEEGLKFMVYLQKENIIDESGMPKERFSAEFPKEGPSILRIQQVVRGDSAAYFCASSSARVEPQHFGDGTRLSIL.

Comments on this clone: One end of the junction varies from germline; a read error may be responsible. The genes are TRBV5-1 and TRBJ1-5; the D gene is possibly TRBD1 (6 bases). Germline V CDR1 and CDR2: SGHRS, YFSETQ. This CDR3 region has 15 residues. CDR3 nucleotide sequence: TGCGCCAGCCGCCAACTCCCGGGGGGCAACCAGCCCCAGCATTTT. Amino acid sequence: CASRQLPGGNQPQHF. Complete variable domain (other parts from reference TRBV5-1 and TRBJ1-5): KAGVTQTPRYLIKTRGQQVTLSCSPISGHRSVSWYQQTPGQGLQFLFEYFSETQRNKGNFPGRFSGRQFSNSRSEMNVSTLELGDSALYLCASRQLPGGNQPQHFGDGTRLSIL.

The chain carries TRBV6-1 and TRBJ1-1; D remains ambiguous. V was trimmed by 4 bases and J by 5 bases, leaving 14 bases between them. This CDR3 is built from 14 residues. Germline CDR1 and CDR2: MNHNS and SASEGT. DNA for the CDR3: TGTGCCAGCAGTGGGGCAATCGGAGGGACTGAAGCTTTCTTT. Translation gives CASSGAIGGTEAFF.

This clone was counted a single time. V is TRBV5-1 and J is TRBJ2-5, with 12 bases identical to TRBD1. The assigned J gene may be wrong: the sequence end matches TRBJ2-7 better. This CDR3 is built from 16 residues. Germline CDR1 and CDR2: SGHRS and YFSETQ. The CDR3 DNA reads as TGCGCCAGCAGCCTGGGACAGGGGGCGATTAGCTACGAGCAGTACTTC. Amino acid sequence: CASSLGQGAISYEQYF.

V is TRBV2 and J is TRBJ2-7, with D perhaps TRBD2 (5 bases). From germline, CDR1 is SNHLY and CDR2 FYNNEI. Trimming pared 10 bases from V and 2 bases from J, leaving 15 bases between. This CDR3 is 13 amino acids long. CDR3 in DNA: TGTGCCACCCTCCCCCGGGGTACCTACGAGCAGTACTTC. This gives the protein CATLPRGTYEQYF.

CDR3 sequence reads: CATSSDRDSSYEQYF. The CDR3 DNA reads TGTGCCACCAGCAGTGACCGGGACAGCTCCTACGAGCAGTACTTC. The chain combines TRBV15 with TRBJ2-7; 7 bases are a match to TRBD1. The trim removed 3 bases at V and 0 bases at J, leaving 5 bases unmatched. The CDR3 loop spans 15 amino acids. CDR1 LNHNV and CDR2 YYDKDF come from the germline V gene (reference sequence).

The V and J genes are TRBV29-1 and TRBJ2-1, with 7 bases matching TRBD2. Per the germline V gene, CDR1 is SQVTM and CDR2 is ANQGSEA. V lost 6 bases, J lost 8 bases, and 13 bases stayed unmatched. This CDR3 is built from 14 residues. This CDR3 reads CSVRLAIDGHEQFF. In DNA, the CDR3 is TGCAGCGTCCGACTAGCAATAGACGGTCATGAGCAGTTCTTC.

The V call is TRBV5-1, the J call TRBJ2-3; TRBD2 aligns across 8 bases. The CDR3 runs to 16 residues. From germline, CDR1 is SGHRS and CDR2 YFSETQ. J was trimmed by 2 bases and V by 5 bases; bases with no gene match: 10. CDR3 coding DNA: TGCGCCAGCAGAGGACGAGCGGGAGCAATCACAGATACGCAGTATTTT. Residues: CASRGRAGAITDTQYF.

The gene calls are TRBV6-5 and TRBJ2-1; no definite D call. CDR1 MNHEY and CDR2 SVGAGI come from the germline V gene. The V end was cut by 0 bases, the J end by 6 bases, with 9 bases between. This CDR3 contains 14 residues. Here the CDR3 reads CASSYSKGVNEQFF. The DNA of the CDR3 is TGTGCCAGCAGTTACTCAAAAGGAGTCAATGAGCAGTTCTTC.

This chain links TRBV30 with TRBJ1-2; no clear D gene. CDR3 length: 15 amino acids. Trimming stripped 2 bases from V and 8 bases from J, with 21 bases between. The germline V gene has CDR1 GTSNPN and CDR2 SVGIG (reference sequence). Here the CDR3 reads CAWSIGVEAIRGYTF. CDR3 DNA sequence: TGTGCCTGGAGTATAGGCGTCGAGGCTATTCGGGGCTACACCTTC.

This chain joins TRBV11-2 and TRBJ2-5; 12 positions agree with TRBD2. J gave up 4 bases and V 1 base, and 4 bases lay outside the gene matches. The CDR3 is 16 amino acids. Germline V gene lookup returns CDR1 SGHAT and CDR2 FQNNGV. CDR3 DNA sequence: TGTGCCAGCAGCTTAGCTAGCGGGGGGGTGGGAGAGACCCAGTACTTC. This encodes CASSLASGGVGETQYF.

This chain joins TRBV7-2 and TRBJ2-5, with 8 bases identical to TRBD2. Germline assignment: CDR1 SGHTA and CDR2 FQGNSA. The trim removed 5 bases at V and 4 bases at J, leaving 15 bases unmatched. This CDR3 spans 17 amino acids. The CDR3 region has the DNA TGTGCCAGCAGCCCCGGGGTGATGATAGCGGGGCGAGAGACCCAGTACTTC. Its protein product is CASSPGVMIAGRETQYF.

This chain connects TRBV12-5 to TRBJ1-5; D is ambiguous. This CDR3 contains 14 residues. Trimming took off 7 bases at V and 4 bases at J, with 14 bases between the two ends. The germline gives CDR1 LGHNT, CDR2 FRNRAP. The CDR3 DNA reads as TGTGCTAGTGCCTCCATGACTGGGAATCAGCCCCAGCATTTT. It encodes CASASMTGNQPQHF.

CDR3 DNA sequence: TGTGCCAGCAGGACCACTAGCGGGAGGGCCCACGAGCAGTACTTC. Translation: CASRTTSGRAHEQYF. The V call is TRBV6-6, the J call TRBJ2-7; 13 bases agree with TRBD2. The junction had 7 bases not matched to a gene; V was cut back by 6 bases and J by 5 bases. The germline CDR1 and CDR2 sequences are MNHNY and SVGAGI (reference sequence). The CDR3 is 15 amino acids.